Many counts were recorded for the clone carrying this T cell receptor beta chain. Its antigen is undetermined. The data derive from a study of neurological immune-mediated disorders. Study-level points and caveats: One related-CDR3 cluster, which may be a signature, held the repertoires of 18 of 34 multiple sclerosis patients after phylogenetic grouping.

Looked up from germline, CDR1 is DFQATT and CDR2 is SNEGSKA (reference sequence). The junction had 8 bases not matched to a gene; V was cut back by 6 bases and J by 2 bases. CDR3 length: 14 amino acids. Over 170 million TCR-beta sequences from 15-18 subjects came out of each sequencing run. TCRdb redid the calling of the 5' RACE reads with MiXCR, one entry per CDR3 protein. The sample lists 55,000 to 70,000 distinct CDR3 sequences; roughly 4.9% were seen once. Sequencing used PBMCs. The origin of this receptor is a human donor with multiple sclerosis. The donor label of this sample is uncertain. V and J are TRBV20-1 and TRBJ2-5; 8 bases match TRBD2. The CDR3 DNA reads TGCAGTGCGACGGGGGGGCTCACTCAAGAGACCCAGTACTTC. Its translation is CSATGGLTQETQYF.